These 30 T cell receptor beta chains came from one sample sequenced in a study of blood T cells in healthy people across ages (dated by TCRdb to the mid-2010s). The library was produced with 5' RACE. These reads were obtained on an Illumina HiSeq 2500. A second PCR of about 6 to 11 cycles was run with a J-beta primer mix and a sample-barcoded 5' primer. The raw public data were reprocessed by TCRdb itself: fastp quality trimming at Q25, MiXCR clonotype calling, in-frame beta chains only. Each entry merges the rows of one CDR3 protein and shows their most common DNA and genes. This sample has about 650,000 distinct CDR3 sequences in its table, and roughly 32% of those were observed once. The top ten clonotypes cover 15% of the sample. Sequenced sample: blood. The receptor source for this set is a woman older than 75 in good health. Donor details come from another sample of the same person, matched by shared clones.

This clonotype came up a few times. The V call is TRBV6-2 or TRBV6-3, the J call TRBJ2-2, with D tentatively TRBD1 or TRBD2 (5 bases each). The germline V gene has CDR1 MNHEY and CDR2 SVGEGT. This CDR3 comprises 13 residues. V was pared by 8 bases and J by 5 bases, with 12 bases between. This CDR3 is CASWRGDTGELFF. Here the CDR3 DNA reads TGTGCCAGCTGGAGAGGGGATACCGGGGAGCTGTTTTTT.

The J gene is TRBJ1-1, the V gene TRBV19, with a possible D match to TRBD1 (6 bases). The germline V gene has CDR1 LNHDA and CDR2 SQIVND (reference sequence). The germline V and J ends were trimmed by 6 bases and 3 bases, with 17 bases remaining between them. The CDR3 totals 15 residues. CDR3 region: CASRDTGTQDTEAFF. In DNA, the CDR3 is TGTGCCAGTAGGGACACCGGGACACAGGACACTGAAGCTTTCTTT.

This chain joins TRBV28 and TRBJ2-5; D possibly matches TRBD1 or TRBD2 (6 bases each). Trimming left V 11 bases short and J 11 bases short, with 21 bases between. The germline V gene has CDR1 MDHEN and CDR2 SYDVKM. CDR3 length equals 12 residues. The CDR3 DNA reads TGTGCCGGCAAGGGGGGAATATACCAGCAGTACTTC. It translates to CAGKGGIYQQYF.

This clonotype was seen more than once but under ten times. The rearrangement joins TRBV3-1 to TRBJ2-1; D might be TRBD2 (6 bases). The CDR3 contains 13 residues. Trimming pared 0 bases from V and 6 bases from J, leaving 6 bases between. Germline V gives CDR1 LGHDT, CDR2 YNNKEL (reference sequence). CDR3: CASSQEEGNEQFF. CDR3 bases: TGTGCCAGCAGCCAAGAGGAGGGCAATGAGCAGTTCTTC.

About this clonotype: An end of the junction differs from the germline gene, which may be a read error. The rearrangement links TRBV6-5 to TRBJ2-7; 8 bases are a match to TRBD1. The CDR3 has 15 residues. CDR1 MNHEY and CDR2 SVGAGI come from the germline V gene. CDR3 region: CASSYYRGSSYEQDF. The CDR3 region has the DNA TGTGCCAGCAGTTACTACAGGGGGAGTTCCTACGAGCAGGACTTC.

This clonotype was recorded many times. At one end, the junction sequence differs from germline, possibly due to a read error. This sequence joins TRBV6-1 and TRBJ2-7; possibly TRBD1 for D (6 bases). Germline V gives CDR1 MNHNS, CDR2 SASEGT. The CDR3 has 13 amino acids. In DNA form, the CDR3 reads TGTGCCAGCAACTTACAGGGTGCCTACAAGCAGTACTTC. Translation gives CASNLQGAYKQYF.

V usage is TRBV20-1 and J usage is TRBJ1-2; TRBD1 agrees at 7 bases. Germline V gene sequence: CDR1 DFQATT, CDR2 SNEGSKA (reference sequence). This CDR3 comprises 15 residues. J was trimmed by 2 bases and V by 6 bases; bases with no gene match: 12. The CDR3 region is CSALWPTGDNYGYTF. The CDR3 DNA sequence: TGCAGTGCGCTCTGGCCTACAGGGGACAACTATGGCTACACCTTC.

This clonotype was recorded at least ten times. The chain links TRBV3-1 to TRBJ1-1; D ambiguous. The CDR3 extends over 13 amino acids. Trimming shortened V by 5 bases and J by 4 bases, and 11 bases separated the two germline ends. The germline gives CDR1 LGHDT, CDR2 YNNKEL (reference sequence). The CDR3 region is CASSGAGITEAFF. For the CDR3, the DNA is TGTGCCAGCAGCGGCGCGGGGATCACTGAAGCTTTCTTT.

The V and J genes are TRBV19 and TRBJ2-3; D might be TRBD2 (7 bases). Per germline, CDR1 LNHDA and CDR2 SQIVND (reference sequence). The V end was cut by 4 bases, the J end by 0 bases, with 17 bases between. This CDR3 has 17 residues. CDR3 nucleotide sequence: TGTGCCAGTAGTACGCCCCGAGGGGGGGGGAGCACAGATACGCAGTATTTT. Protein product: CASSTPRGGGSTDTQYF.

The CDR3 bases are TGCAGTGCCAACGGGGAGGCCAAAAACATTCAGTACTTC. This gives the protein CSANGEAKNIQYF. V is TRBV20-1 and J is TRBJ2-4; D is possibly TRBD2 (5 bases). The CDR3 sequence is 13 residues long. The V end was cut by 6 bases, the J end by 1 base, with 10 bases between. Germline assignment: CDR1 DFQATT and CDR2 SNEGSKA (reference sequence).

This clonotype was seen a few times. J is TRBJ1-6 and V is TRBV6-5; D is unresolved. CDR1 and CDR2 from the germline V gene are MNHEY and SVGAGI. This CDR3 comprises 10 residues. Trimming removed 7 bases from V and 13 bases from J, with 8 bases in between. CDR3 bases: TGTGCCAGCACTTCCCCCCCCCTCCACTTT. This codes for CASTSPPLHF.

In this sample, this clonotype turned up many times. The rearrangement joins TRBV18 to TRBJ2-1; 12 bases map to TRBD2. V lost 5 bases to trimming and J lost 0 bases; unmatched junction nucleotides: 5. The CDR3 runs 17 residues. Germline CDR1 and CDR2: KGHSH and LQKENI. Here the CDR3 reads CASSTLAGGSSYNEQFF. The CDR3 region has the DNA TGTGCCAGCTCAACCCTAGCGGGGGGGAGCTCCTACAATGAGCAGTTCTTC.

As regards this clonotype: Germline and junction disagree at one end, which may indicate a read error. The CDR3 spells CASSSSDNSRLHF. The CDR3 nucleotides are TGTGCCAGCTCATCCAGTGATAATTCACGCCTCCACTTT. The V gene is TRBV18, the J gene TRBJ1-6; D is unresolved. CDR3 length equals 13 residues. Germline CDR1 KGHSH, CDR2 LQKENI.

This clonotype showed up many times. The CDR3 spells CASSASGGMTDTQYF. The CDR3 nucleotides read TGTGCCAGCAGCGCTAGCGGGGGGATGACAGATACGCAGTATTTT. The chain recombines TRBV9 with TRBJ2-3; 11 bases match TRBD2. V lost 3 bases to trimming and J lost 3 bases; unmatched junction nucleotides: 3. In germline, CDR1 is SGDLS, CDR2 YYNGEE. This CDR3 has 15 amino acids.

This clonotype was counted a few times. V is TRBV6-1 and J is TRBJ1-4, with TRBD1 as a possible D gene (5 bases). V was shortened by 6 bases and J by 4 bases, with 15 bases between the two germline ends. The CDR3 has 15 amino acids. Germline CDR1 reads MNHNS; CDR2 reads SASEGT. This CDR3 reads CASRHPGRVNEKLFF. CDR3 coding DNA: TGTGCCAGCAGGCATCCGGGACGGGTTAATGAAAAACTGTTTTTT.

This sequence joins TRBV9 and TRBJ1-6; 9 nucleotides align to TRBD1. Trimming cost V 3 bases and J 10 bases; bases outside gene matches: 5. Germline-derived CDR1 and CDR2 are SGDLS and YYNGEE. This CDR3 comprises 14 residues. The CDR3 region has the DNA TGTGCCAGCAGCGCCACAGGGGGCGGATCACCCCTCCACTTT. Its protein product is CASSATGGGSPLHF. The whole variable domain, remainder taken from reference TRBV9 and TRBJ1-6, is DSGVTQTPKHLITATGQRVTLRCSPRSGDLSVYWYQQSLDQGLQFLIQYYNGEERAKGNILERFSAQQFPDLHSELNLSSLELGDSALYFCASSATGGGSPLHFGNGTRLTVT.

The chain carries TRBV5-1 and TRBJ2-1; 9 bases line up with TRBD2. The CDR3 consists of 16 residues. The germline V gene has CDR1 SGHRS and CDR2 YFSETQ. V gave up 0 bases and J gave up 9 bases; unmatched junction bases: 10. CDR3 in amino acids: CASSLGAAGGSGEQFF. The CDR3 DNA is TGCGCCAGCAGCTTGGGGGCAGCGGGGGGTTCGGGTGAGCAGTTCTTC.

Concerning this clonotype: A much bigger clone sits one base away, suggesting this may be a read error. V usage is TRBV28 and J usage is TRBJ2-6; D gene ambiguous. Germline loops: CDR1 MDHEN, CDR2 SYDVKM. The CDR3 covers 12 residues. Trimming removed 10 bases at V and 0 bases at J, with 4 bases between. CDR3 nucleotide sequence: TGTGCCACCAACTCTGGGGCCAACGTCCTGACTTTC. Encoded protein: CATNSGANVLTF.

This clonotype was seen a handful of times. The genes are TRBV9 and TRBJ2-2; D remains ambiguous. Germline V gene data show CDR1 as SGDLS and CDR2 as YYNGEE. The CDR3 covers 13 residues. The germline V and J ends were trimmed by 0 bases and 6 bases, with 6 bases remaining between them. DNA of the CDR3: TGTGCCAGCAGCGTAGTTTGGTCCGGGGAGCTGTTTTTT. Amino acid sequence: CASSVVWSGELFF.

Ten or more counts support this clonotype. The chain is built from TRBV5-1 and TRBJ2-1, with D perhaps matching TRBD1 (6 bases). The CDR3 loop spans 14 amino acids. V lost 8 bases, J lost 6 bases, and 18 bases lay in between. Germline CDR1 reads SGHRS; CDR2 reads YFSETQ. This CDR3 reads CARWTEDVVNEQFF. In nucleotides, the CDR3 is TGCGCCAGGTGGACAGAGGATGTGGTCAATGAGCAGTTCTTC.

The rearrangement uses TRBV4-1 and TRBJ1-1, with a tentative D call TRBD1 (5 bases). Trimming took off 1 base at V and 0 bases at J, with 9 bases between the two ends. CDR1 is MGHRA and CDR2 is YSYEKL in the germline V gene. The CDR3 runs 15 residues. The CDR3 DNA reads as TGCGCCAGCAGCCAAGCAGGGTCTTTGAACACTGAAGCTTTCTTT. Translating it yields CASSQAGSLNTEAFF.

Details on this clonotype: Relative to the germline gene, one junction end is altered; a read error may explain this. The chain uses TRBV18 and TRBJ2-2; D not resolved. The CDR3 totals 12 residues. The germline V gene encodes CDR1 KGHSH and CDR2 LQKENI. Here the CDR3 DNA reads TGTGTCAGCTCACCACCGACCGGGGAGCTGTTTTTT. Translated: CVSSPPTGELFF.

This clonotype was counted many times. This sequence joins TRBV5-6 and TRBJ2-7; D is unresolved. V lost 2 bases and J 6 bases, leaving 15 bases between the germline ends. In germline, CDR1 is SGHDT, CDR2 YYEEEE. This CDR3 is built from 14 residues. In nucleotides, the CDR3 is TGTGCCAGCAGCTTAGGTCAGGCGTACGGCGAGCAGTACTTC. Translated: CASSLGQAYGEQYF. Full variable domain (remainder filled in from reference TRBV5-6 and TRBJ2-7): DAGVTQSPTHLIKTRGQQVTLRCSPKSGHDTVSWYQQALGQGPQFIFQYYEEEERQRGNFPDRFSGHQFPNYSSELNVNALLLGDSALYLCASSLGQAYGEQYFGPGTRLTVT.

This clonotype occurred many times. The chain recombines TRBV6-2 or TRBV6-3 with TRBJ2-1; no firm D call. The CDR3 has 11 amino acids. From germline, CDR1 is MNHEY and CDR2 SVGEGT. The germline V and J ends were trimmed by 5 bases and 10 bases, with 9 bases remaining between them. The CDR3 spells CASSKSREQFF. CDR3 nucleotides: TGTGCCAGCAGTAAGAGTCGGGAGCAGTTCTTC.

In its sample, this clonotype was seen a few times. This chain joins TRBV10-3 and TRBJ1-3; D gene ambiguous. Trimming took off 10 bases at V and 0 bases at J, with 19 bases between the two ends. The CDR3 extends over 16 amino acids. Germline-derived CDR1 and CDR2 are ENHRY and SYGVKD. This chain's CDR3 is CATLDLGRSSGNTIYF. As DNA, the CDR3 is TGTGCCACCCTCGACCTAGGACGGTCCTCTGGAAACACCATATATTTT.

This clonotype has a handful of counts. The chain combines TRBV30 with TRBJ1-2; D may be TRBD1 (5 bases). Between the trimmed V and J ends, which lost 2 bases and 4 bases, there was a span of 11 bases. From germline, CDR1 is GTSNPN and CDR2 SVGIG (reference sequence). There are 13 residues in the CDR3. This CDR3 is CAWSRQGLYGYTF. The CDR3 DNA sequence: TGTGCCTGGAGTAGGCAGGGCCTCTATGGCTACACCTTC.

V gene TRBV24-1 combines with J gene TRBJ2-5; TRBD1 or TRBD2 may be the D gene (5 bases each). Germline V gene data show CDR1 as KGHDR and CDR2 as SFDVKD. CDR3 length: 13 residues. V dropped 4 bases and J dropped 5 bases, with 10 bases sitting between them. The CDR3 loop reads CATSDWDAETQYF. In DNA, the CDR3 is TGTGCCACCAGTGACTGGGACGCGGAGACCCAGTACTTC.

Notes on this clonotype: A much larger clone lies one base from this, so it may be a read error. The chain has TRBV20-1 and TRBJ2-5; D perhaps matches TRBD1 (6 bases). V was cut by 0 bases and J by 11 bases, with 19 bases left in between. The CDR3 spans 14 residues. Germline assignment: CDR1 DFQATT and CDR2 SNEGSKA (reference sequence). The CDR3 loop is CSARDWGQDSEQYF. CDR3 sequence (DNA): TGCAGTGCTAGAGATTGGGGCCAGGACAGTGAGCAGTACTTC.

The gene calls are TRBV5-1 and TRBJ1-1, with D possibly being TRBD1 (5 bases). Germline CDR1 and CDR2: SGHRS and YFSETQ. V was clipped by 2 bases and J by 2 bases, with 10 bases between them. This CDR3 is 14 amino acids long. The CDR3: CASSFPGLNTEAFF. CDR3 bases: TGCGCCAGCAGCTTTCCAGGGTTAAACACTGAAGCTTTCTTT. Complete variable domain (other parts from reference TRBV5-1 and TRBJ1-1): KAGVTQTPRYLIKTRGQQVTLSCSPISGHRSVSWYQQTPGQGLQFLFEYFSETQRNKGNFPGRFSGRQFSNSRSEMNVSTLELGDSALYLCASSFPGLNTEAFFGQGTRLTVV.

This clonotype was recorded many times. The J gene is TRBJ2-3, the V gene TRBV12-3 or TRBV12-4; the D is unclear. The germline V and J ends were trimmed by 3 bases and 0 bases, with 7 bases remaining between them. CDR3 length equals 14 residues. CDR3 region: CASSFATSTDTQYF. The CDR3 DNA sequence: TGTGCCAGCAGTTTCGCCACTAGCACAGATACGCAGTATTTT.